This passage covers 15 T cell receptor beta chains from one sample sequenced in a study of blood T cells in healthy people across ages. For the second PCR, which ran for about 6 to 12 cycles, a sample-barcoded 5' primer and a J-beta primer mix were used. One entry per CDR3 protein, called by TCRdb with MiXCR from the 5' RACE reads. The sample includes under 1,000,000 distinct CDR3 sequences, roughly 34% of them seen just once. Sequencing was performed on blood. The receptors here all came from a man younger than 30 in good health.

The sample holds a few counts of this clonotype. The J gene is TRBJ2-3, the V gene TRBV20-1, with 10 positions matching TRBD1. There are 16 residues in the CDR3. Looked up from germline, CDR1 is DFQATT and CDR2 is SNEGSKA (reference sequence). With 6 bases clipped from V and 5 bases from J, the junction kept 14 bases outside the gene matches. The CDR3: CSALSRGQGGVDTQYF. The CDR3 DNA follows: TGCAGTGCCTTAAGCCGCGGACAGGGGGGGGTAGATACGCAGTATTTT.

This chain connects TRBV11-2 to TRBJ2-7; 9 positions match TRBD1. Unmatched junction bases numbered 10, after V lost 2 bases and J lost 5 bases. This CDR3 spans 16 amino acids. The germline CDR1 and CDR2 sequences are SGHAT and FQNNGV. The CDR3 bases are TGTGCCAGCAGCTTATTTATCGGGACAGGGAACGACGAGCAGTACTTC. Translation gives CASSLFIGTGNDEQYF.

The chain recombines TRBV12-3 or TRBV12-4 with TRBJ2-1, with TRBD1 matching over 11 bases. CDR3 length: 17 residues. With 1 base clipped from V and 7 bases from J, the junction kept 9 bases outside the gene matches. The DNA of the CDR3 is TGTGCCAGCAGTTTAGGAATGGGACAGGGGGTGAGGAATGAGCAGTTCTTC. This encodes CASSLGMGQGVRNEQFF.

This sequence joins TRBV7-9 and TRBJ2-5; D not resolved. The ends were cut back, 1 base at V and 11 bases at J, with 17 bases in the middle. The germline gives CDR1 SEHNR, CDR2 FQNEAQ (reference sequence). The CDR3 spans 14 residues. CDR3 nucleotides: TGTGCCAGCAGCTTAGGGGCGACAATAAATGAGCAGTACTTC. Its translation is CASSLGATINEQYF.

This clonotype was seen repeatedly, ten times or more. V usage is TRBV29-1 and J usage is TRBJ2-3; 7 bases are shared with TRBD1. The CDR3 is 15 amino acids. Germline V gene lookup returns CDR1 SQVTM and CDR2 ANQGSEA. V was pared by 5 bases and J by 2 bases, with 10 bases of the junction left unmatched. The CDR3 DNA sequence: TGCAGCGTTTACCCATCCGACAGGGTCACAGATACGCAGTATTTT. It encodes CSVYPSDRVTDTQYF.

The chain is built from TRBV5-6 and TRBJ2-2, with D perhaps matching TRBD1 (6 bases). V dropped 0 bases and J dropped 1 base, with 13 bases sitting between them. The germline gives CDR1 SGHDT, CDR2 YYEEEE. This CDR3 has 17 amino acids. CDR3 protein: CASSLVSWGLNTGELFF. The CDR3 region has the DNA TGTGCCAGCAGCTTGGTTTCGTGGGGGCTGAACACCGGGGAGCTGTTTTTT.

J is TRBJ1-1 and V is TRBV7-2; D perhaps matches TRBD1 (5 bases). Germline CDR1 is SGHTA and CDR2 is FQGNSA. V was trimmed by 1 base and J by 0 bases, leaving 9 bases between them. This CDR3 is 15 amino acids long. The CDR3 bases are TGTGCCAGCAGCTTAGGGGGGGGAGTGAACACTGAAGCTTTCTTT. Protein sequence: CASSLGGGVNTEAFF.

The gene calls are TRBV27 and TRBJ2-3; 9 positions match TRBD2. The CDR3 loop spans 15 amino acids. Germline-derived CDR1 and CDR2 are MNHEY and SMNVEV (reference sequence). Losses at the gene ends were 5 bases for V and 4 bases for J; bases not matched to a gene: 7. This CDR3 is CASSPSGESSDTQYF. CDR3 DNA: TGTGCCAGCAGTCCTAGCGGGGAGTCGTCAGATACGCAGTATTTT.

The rearrangement uses TRBV30 and TRBJ2-1; D call uncertain. The ends were cut back, 0 bases at V and 13 bases at J, with 13 bases in the middle. Germline lookup yields CDR1 GTSNPN and CDR2 SVGIG (reference sequence). This CDR3 comprises 12 residues. The CDR3 spells CAWSVNGETQFF. The CDR3, as DNA: TGTGCCTGGAGTGTAAACGGCGAGACCCAGTTCTTC. Complete variable domain (other parts from reference TRBV30 and TRBJ2-1): SQTIHQWPATLVQPVGSPLSLECTVEGTSNPNLYWYRQAAGRGLQLLFYSVGIGQISSEVPQNLSASRPQDRQFILSSKKLLLSDSGFYLCAWSVNGETQFFGPGTRLTVL.

The chain combines TRBV10-3 with TRBJ2-7; 9 bases line up with TRBD2. The germline V gene has CDR1 ENHRY and CDR2 SYGVKD. The CDR3 totals 14 residues. The trim removed 5 bases at V and 1 base at J, leaving 3 bases unmatched. CDR3 sequence (DNA): TGTGCCATCAGTTCAGCGGGGGGATCCTACGAGCAGTACTTC. Translating it yields CAISSAGGSYEQYF.

This clonotype was detected a few times. The chain combines TRBV12-3 or TRBV12-4 with TRBJ1-1; 8 positions agree with TRBD1. V shed 4 bases, J shed 10 bases, and the junction held 8 bases outside the gene matches. The length of the CDR3 is 13 residues. CDR3 DNA sequence: TGTGCCAGCAGTTCTTTCCAGGGGGCGCGAGCTTTCTTT. This translates into CASSSFQGARAFF.

The chain is built from TRBV9 and TRBJ2-2; tentatively, D is TRBD1 (5 bases). The ends were cut back, 0 bases at V and 0 bases at J, with 9 bases in the middle. Germline V gives CDR1 SGDLS, CDR2 YYNGEE. This CDR3 region has 16 residues. As DNA, the CDR3 is TGTGCCAGCAGCGTAGCTCAGGGTGCGAACACCGGGGAGCTGTTTTTT. Translation gives CASSVAQGANTGELFF.

The V and J genes are TRBV2 and TRBJ1-2; D gene uncertain. V lost 6 bases and J 8 bases, leaving 13 bases between the germline ends. The CDR3 is 12 residues long. Looked up from germline, CDR1 is SNHLY and CDR2 is FYNNEI. CDR3 sequence (DNA): TGTGCCAGCAGGCGGACGGGCATAGGCTACACCTTC. Translation: CASRRTGIGYTF.

V gene TRBV5-6 combines with J gene TRBJ2-7; D possibly corresponds to TRBD1 (5 bases). The DNA end is a closer match to TRBJ2-5, so the J assignment may be wrong. CDR1 SGHDT and CDR2 YYEEEE come from the germline V gene. This CDR3 spans 14 amino acids. CDR3 DNA sequence: TGTGCCAGCAGCTTGAGGGGCCGACAAGAGACCCAGTACTTC. Residues: CASSLRGRQETQYF.

CDR3: CSARGPRERGTLTDTQYF. The CDR3 DNA sequence: TGCAGTGCTAGAGGACCCCGGGAGCGGGGGACTCTCACAGATACGCAGTATTTT. V gene TRBV20-1 combines with J gene TRBJ2-3; TRBD2 matches 8 bases. Germline loops: CDR1 DFQATT, CDR2 SNEGSKA (reference sequence). The junction had 14 bases not matched to a gene; V was cut back by 1 base and J by 2 bases. The CDR3 is 18 amino acids.